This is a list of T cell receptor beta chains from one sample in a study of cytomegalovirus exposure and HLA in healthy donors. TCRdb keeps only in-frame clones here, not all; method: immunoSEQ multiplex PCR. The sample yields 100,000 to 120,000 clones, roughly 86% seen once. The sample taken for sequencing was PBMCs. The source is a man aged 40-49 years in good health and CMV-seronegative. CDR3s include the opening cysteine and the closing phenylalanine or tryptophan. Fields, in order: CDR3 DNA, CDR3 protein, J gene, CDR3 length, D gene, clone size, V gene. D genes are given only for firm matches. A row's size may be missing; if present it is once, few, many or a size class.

cdr3_nt: TGTGCCAGCAGCCTGACAGGGGTTGCTGGAAACACCATATATTTT
cdr3_aa: CASSLTGVAGNTIYF
j_call: TRBJ1-3
cdr3_length: 15
d_call: TRBD1
clone_size: .
v_call: TRBV5-4

cdr3_nt: TGCGCCAGCAGCTCGGAGGGACAGTCCACCGGGGAGCTGTTTTTT
cdr3_aa: CASSSEGQSTGELFF
j_call: TRBJ2-2
cdr3_length: 15
d_call: .
clone_size: .
v_call: TRBV5-1

cdr3_nt: TGTGCCAGCAGTCGACAGGGGGTTGTTCAGCCCCAGCATTTT
cdr3_aa: CASSRQGVVQPQHF
j_call: TRBJ1-5
cdr3_length: 14
d_call: TRBD1
clone_size: .
v_call: TRBV2

cdr3_nt: TGTGCCAGCAGCTTGTCCCCGACAGGCAATTCACCCCTCCACTTT
cdr3_aa: CASSLSPTGNSPLHF
j_call: TRBJ1-6
cdr3_length: 15
d_call: .
clone_size: .
v_call: TRBV9

cdr3_nt: TGTGCCAGTAGTATAGGGGGCCCCACCTACAATGAGCAGTTCTTC
cdr3_aa: CASSIGGPTYNEQFF
j_call: TRBJ2-1
cdr3_length: 15
d_call: .
clone_size: .
v_call: TRBV19

cdr3_nt: TGCGCCAGCAGCCAAGATGGGACAGGGTACGAGCAGTACTTC
cdr3_aa: CASSQDGTGYEQYF
j_call: TRBJ2-7
cdr3_length: 14
d_call: TRBD1
clone_size: .
v_call: TRBV4-1

cdr3_nt: TGTGCCAGCAGCTTTTTCCGCAGGGATTCACCCCTCCACTTT
cdr3_aa: CASSFFRRDSPLHF
j_call: TRBJ1-6
cdr3_length: 14
d_call: .
clone_size: once
v_call: TRBV5-4

cdr3_nt: TGTGCCAGCAGCTTGGGGCAGAGCTATGGCTACACCTTC
cdr3_aa: CASSLGQSYGYTF
j_call: TRBJ1-2
cdr3_length: 13
d_call: .
clone_size: .
v_call: TRBV7-2

cdr3_nt: TGTGCCAGCAGGGTTGACACCCGGCTTAACACCTTC
cdr3_aa: CASRVDTRLNTF
j_call: TRBJ1-2
cdr3_length: 12
d_call: .
clone_size: .
v_call: TRBV2

cdr3_nt: TGTGCCAGCAGCGCGCTAGCGGGGGGGCTTGGGGATACGCAGTATTTT
cdr3_aa: CASSALAGGLGDTQYF
j_call: TRBJ2-3
cdr3_length: 16
d_call: TRBD2
clone_size: once
v_call: TRBV7-6

cdr3_nt: TGCGCCAGCAGCTTGGGGAGGGAAATCAATGAGCAGTTCTTC
cdr3_aa: CASSLGREINEQFF
j_call: TRBJ2-1
cdr3_length: 14
d_call: .
clone_size: .
v_call: TRBV5-1

cdr3_nt: TGCGCCAGCAGCTTGGCCGAGGGGGGGGCCGCAAATGAGCAGTTCTTC
cdr3_aa: CASSLAEGGAANEQFF
j_call: TRBJ2-1
cdr3_length: 16
d_call: .
clone_size: .
v_call: TRBV5-1

cdr3_nt: TGCGCCAGCAGCTTAAACACCGGGTTTGAGCAGTTCTTC
cdr3_aa: CASSLNTGFEQFF
j_call: TRBJ2-1
cdr3_length: 13
d_call: .
clone_size: .
v_call: TRBV5-1

cdr3_nt: TGTGCCAGCAGTTTTACCCAGGGGGCGACCCTCCACTTT
cdr3_aa: CASSFTQGATLHF
j_call: TRBJ1-6
cdr3_length: 13
d_call: TRBD1
clone_size: .
v_call: TRBV28

cdr3_nt: TGTGCCAGCAGCAAAGGGGGTGACAGGTCAATATATGGCTACACCTTC
cdr3_aa: CASSKGGDRSIYGYTF
j_call: TRBJ1-2
cdr3_length: 16
d_call: .
clone_size: .
v_call: TRBV21-1

cdr3_nt: TGTGCCAGCAGTGATGGAGGAGCAGGAGTTACCGGGGAGCTGTTTTTT
cdr3_aa: CASSDGGAGVTGELFF
j_call: TRBJ2-2
cdr3_length: 16
d_call: .
clone_size: .
v_call: TRBV6-4

cdr3_nt: TGTGCCTGGAGTAGTAGAAACACTGAAGCTTTCTTT
cdr3_aa: CAWSSRNTEAFF
j_call: TRBJ1-1
cdr3_length: 12
d_call: .
clone_size: .
v_call: TRBV30

cdr3_nt: TGTGCCATCAGTGAGTCGCGGCGGGGTAATGAAAAACTGTTTTTT
cdr3_aa: CAISESRRGNEKLFF
j_call: TRBJ1-4
cdr3_length: 15
d_call: .
clone_size: once
v_call: TRBV10-3

cdr3_nt: TGTGCCAGCAGTGTGGTAGGACAGGGGATTTTTTCACCCCTCCACTTT
cdr3_aa: CASSVVGQGIFSPLHF
j_call: TRBJ1-6
cdr3_length: 16
d_call: TRBD1
clone_size: .
v_call: TRBV2

cdr3_nt: TGTGCCAGCAGAGACAGGGCCGATCAGCCCCAGCATTTT
cdr3_aa: CASRDRADQPQHF
j_call: TRBJ1-5
cdr3_length: 13
d_call: TRBD1
clone_size: .
v_call: TRBV28

cdr3_nt: TGCGCCAGCAGCGAACGAGCATCCTATAATTCACCCCTCCACTTT
cdr3_aa: CASSERASYNSPLHF
j_call: TRBJ1-6
cdr3_length: 15
d_call: .
clone_size: .
v_call: TRBV5-1

cdr3_nt: TGTGCCAGCAGCTTAGCTTCAGGGGGCGCGTCCTATGGCTACACCTTC
cdr3_aa: CASSLASGGASYGYTF
j_call: TRBJ1-2
cdr3_length: 16
d_call: TRBD1
clone_size: .
v_call: TRBV7-8

cdr3_nt: TGTGCCAGCAGCTTAGCAGGGAGAGAGCAGTACTTC
cdr3_aa: CASSLAGREQYF
j_call: TRBJ2-7
cdr3_length: 12
d_call: .
clone_size: .
v_call: TRBV7-9

cdr3_nt: TGCAGCGTTGAATCGAGCGGGGGGACCAGCTCCTACAATGAGCAGTTCTTC
cdr3_aa: CSVESSGGTSSYNEQFF
j_call: TRBJ2-1
cdr3_length: 17
d_call: TRBD2
clone_size: .
v_call: TRBV29-1

cdr3_nt: TGTGCCAGCAGTTACTCAGGGACAGGGAATGAAAAACTGTTTTTT
cdr3_aa: CASSYSGTGNEKLFF
j_call: TRBJ1-4
cdr3_length: 15
d_call: TRBD1
clone_size: .
v_call: TRBV6-5

cdr3_nt: TGTGCCAGCAGCTTAGCGCATGGGGCTCTCGAAGCTTTCTTT
cdr3_aa: CASSLAHGALEAFF
j_call: TRBJ1-1
cdr3_length: 14
d_call: .
clone_size: .
v_call: TRBV7-2

cdr3_nt: TGTGCCAGCAGCCCTCGGGTCTTAACGGATGGCTACACCTTC
cdr3_aa: CASSPRVLTDGYTF
j_call: TRBJ1-2
cdr3_length: 14
d_call: .
clone_size: .
v_call: TRBV7-8

cdr3_nt: TGTGCCACCGTGAAACAGGGGATGCTACGAAGGCAGTACTTC
cdr3_aa: CATVKQGMLRRQYF
j_call: TRBJ2-7
cdr3_length: 14
d_call: TRBD1
clone_size: .
v_call: TRBV5-6

cdr3_nt: TGTGCCAGCAAGGGGGGGGAGACCCAGTACTTC
cdr3_aa: CASKGGETQYF
j_call: TRBJ2-5
cdr3_length: 11
d_call: .
clone_size: few
v_call: TRBV6-5

cdr3_nt: TGCAGCGTTTCCAGGGGTAAAACGACTGAAGCTTTCTTT
cdr3_aa: CSVSRGKTTEAFF
j_call: TRBJ1-1
cdr3_length: 13
d_call: .
clone_size: .
v_call: TRBV29-1

cdr3_nt: TGCGCCAGCAGCCCAAACGGACAGGGAGTAGAGACCCAGTACTTC
cdr3_aa: CASSPNGQGVETQYF
j_call: TRBJ2-5
cdr3_length: 15
d_call: TRBD1
clone_size: .
v_call: TRBV5-1

cdr3_nt: TGTGCCACCAGCAGAGTCCCAGGGATCATCAACTATGGCTACACCTTC
cdr3_aa: CATSRVPGIINYGYTF
j_call: TRBJ1-2
cdr3_length: 16
d_call: .
clone_size: .
v_call: TRBV15

cdr3_nt: TGTGCCAGCGCCGACAGGGATGGCTACACCTTC
cdr3_aa: CASADRDGYTF
j_call: TRBJ1-2
cdr3_length: 11
d_call: TRBD1
clone_size: .
v_call: TRBV25-1

cdr3_nt: TGTGCCAGCAGCCAAGATTTGAGCCCAGGCTACTCCTACGAGCAGTACTTC
cdr3_aa: CASSQDLSPGYSYEQYF
j_call: TRBJ2-7
cdr3_length: 17
d_call: .
clone_size: .
v_call: TRBV14

cdr3_nt: TGTGCCAGCAGCCCGGAGGAGGGGGCTAACACTGAAGCTTTCTTT
cdr3_aa: CASSPEEGANTEAFF
j_call: TRBJ1-1
cdr3_length: 15
d_call: TRBD1
clone_size: .
v_call: TRBV5-8

cdr3_nt: TGCAGCGTCGTTACAGGGATCGACAATCAGCCCCAGCATTTT
cdr3_aa: CSVVTGIDNQPQHF
j_call: TRBJ1-5
cdr3_length: 14
d_call: .
clone_size: .
v_call: TRBV29-1

cdr3_nt: TGCGCCAGCAGCGGGAGGGGTGGATCGGAGACCCAGTACTTC
cdr3_aa: CASSGRGGSETQYF
j_call: TRBJ2-5
cdr3_length: 14
d_call: TRBD2
clone_size: few
v_call: TRBV5-1

cdr3_nt: TGTGCCAGCAGTTACGCCAGACAAGTTAGCAATCAGCCCCAGCATTTT
cdr3_aa: CASSYARQVSNQPQHF
j_call: TRBJ1-5
cdr3_length: 16
d_call: .
clone_size: .
v_call: TRBV6-6

cdr3_nt: TGTGCCAGCAGCCCTACGGGACAGGGAAGGGGTAACTATGGCTACACCTTC
cdr3_aa: CASSPTGQGRGNYGYTF
j_call: TRBJ1-2
cdr3_length: 17
d_call: TRBD1
clone_size: .
v_call: TRBV7-9

cdr3_nt: TGTGCCAGCAGCCTCAGGGCCAATAATGAAAAACTGTTTTTT
cdr3_aa: CASSLRANNEKLFF
j_call: TRBJ1-4
cdr3_length: 14
d_call: .
clone_size: .
v_call: TRBV7-9